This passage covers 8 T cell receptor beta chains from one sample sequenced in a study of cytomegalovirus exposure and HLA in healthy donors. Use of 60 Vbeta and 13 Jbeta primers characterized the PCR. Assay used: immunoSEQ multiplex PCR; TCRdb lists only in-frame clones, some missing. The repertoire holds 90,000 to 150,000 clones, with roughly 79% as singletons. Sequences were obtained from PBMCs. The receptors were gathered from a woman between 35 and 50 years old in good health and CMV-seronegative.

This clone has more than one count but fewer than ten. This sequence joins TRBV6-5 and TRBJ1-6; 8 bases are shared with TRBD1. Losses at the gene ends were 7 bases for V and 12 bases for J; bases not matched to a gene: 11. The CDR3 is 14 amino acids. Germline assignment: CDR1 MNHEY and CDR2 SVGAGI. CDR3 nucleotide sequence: TGTGCCAGCACCCCCGGGACAGGCAAACAACCCCTCCACTTT. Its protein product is CASTPGTGKQPLHF.

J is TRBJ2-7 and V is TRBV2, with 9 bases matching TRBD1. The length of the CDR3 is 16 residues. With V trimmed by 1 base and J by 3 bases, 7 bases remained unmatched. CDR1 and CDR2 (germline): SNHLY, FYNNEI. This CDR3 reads CASSEGLADRGYEQYF. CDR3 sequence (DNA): TGTGCCAGCAGTGAAGGGCTTGCGGACAGGGGCTACGAGCAGTACTTC. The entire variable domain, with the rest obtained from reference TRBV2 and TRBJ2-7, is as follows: EPEVTQTPSHQVTQMGQEVILRCVPISNHLYFYWYRQILGQKVEFLVSFYNNEISEKSEIFDDQFSVERPDGSNFTLKIRSTKLEDSAMYFCASSEGLADRGYEQYFGPGTRLTVT.

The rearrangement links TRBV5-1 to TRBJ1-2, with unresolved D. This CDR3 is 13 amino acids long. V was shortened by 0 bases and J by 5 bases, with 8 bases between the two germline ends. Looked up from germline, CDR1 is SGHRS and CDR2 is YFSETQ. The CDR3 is CASSLDSIYGYTF. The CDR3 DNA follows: TGCGCCAGCAGCTTGGACTCGATTTATGGCTACACCTTC.

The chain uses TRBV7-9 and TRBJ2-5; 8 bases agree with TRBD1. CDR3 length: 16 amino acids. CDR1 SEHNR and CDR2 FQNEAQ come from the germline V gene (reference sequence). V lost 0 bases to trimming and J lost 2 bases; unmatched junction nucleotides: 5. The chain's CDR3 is CASSLAPRTGQETQYF. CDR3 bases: TGTGCCAGCAGCTTAGCCCCCCGGACAGGGCAAGAGACCCAGTACTTC.

This CDR3 is CASSLAGGRETQYF. DNA for the CDR3: TGTGCCAGCAGCTTAGCCGGGGGGAGGGAGACCCAGTACTTC. The genes are TRBV11-2 and TRBJ2-5, with TRBD2 identical over 7 bases. This CDR3 spans 14 amino acids. Losses at the gene ends were 1 base for V and 5 bases for J; bases not matched to a gene: 4. CDR1 and CDR2 (germline): SGHAT, FQNNGV.

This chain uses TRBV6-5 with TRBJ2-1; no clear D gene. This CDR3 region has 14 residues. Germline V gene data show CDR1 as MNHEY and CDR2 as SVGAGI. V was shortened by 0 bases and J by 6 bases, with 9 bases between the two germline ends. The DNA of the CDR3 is TGTGCCAGCAGTTACTCGTCGGGTACCAATGAGCAGTTCTTC. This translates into CASSYSSGTNEQFF.

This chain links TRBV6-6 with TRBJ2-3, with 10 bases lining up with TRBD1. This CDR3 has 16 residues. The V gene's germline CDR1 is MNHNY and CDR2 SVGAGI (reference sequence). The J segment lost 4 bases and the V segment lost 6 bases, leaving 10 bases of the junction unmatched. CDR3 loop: CASRRIGTGAPDTQYF. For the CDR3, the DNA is TGTGCCAGCAGGCGAATCGGGACAGGGGCCCCAGATACGCAGTATTTT.

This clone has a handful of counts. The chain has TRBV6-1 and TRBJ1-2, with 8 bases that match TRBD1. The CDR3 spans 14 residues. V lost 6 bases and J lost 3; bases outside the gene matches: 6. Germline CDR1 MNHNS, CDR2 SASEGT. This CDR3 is CASSRTGTDYGYTF. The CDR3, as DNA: TGTGCCAGCAGCCGGACAGGGACAGACTATGGCTACACCTTC.